The 26 T cell receptor beta chains in this list originate from one sample, sequenced in a study of CD8 T cells in ankylosing spondylitis. Each CDR3 protein gets one entry after TCRdb re-called the 5' RACE reads with MiXCR. This sample has approximately 300,000 distinct CDR3 sequences, with more than 20% found just once. The sequencing sample was made of blood, either unsorted or a sorted T cell fraction (not recorded which). All receptors derive from a female donor with ankylosing spondylitis or in good health (not recorded which).

Only a few counts were recorded for this clonotype. This rearrangement joins TRBV12-3 or TRBV12-4 to TRBJ2-2; 9 nucleotides agree with TRBD2. V trimming: 2 bases; J trimming: 5 bases; junction bases outside the gene matches: 0. The CDR3 is 14 residues long. CDR3 DNA: TGTGCCAGCAGTTTAAGCGGGAGGACCGGGGAGCTGTTTTTT. As protein: CASSLSGRTGELFF.

This clonotype was recorded a few times. The V call is TRBV29-1, the J call TRBJ1-1; D not certain. V lost 1 base, J lost 11 bases, and 14 bases lay in between. The CDR3 totals 12 residues. CDR1 SQVTM and CDR2 ANQGSEA come from the germline V gene. The CDR3 DNA sequence: TGCAGCGTTGAAGGATCGACAACTGGGGCTTTCTTT. Its protein is CSVEGSTTGAFF.

The V gene is TRBV6-1, the J gene TRBJ1-1; D call uncertain. Germline CDR1 reads MNHNS; CDR2 reads SASEGT. With 3 bases removed from V and 9 bases from J, the gap between germline ends came to 14 bases. CDR3 length: 13 residues. The CDR3 DNA reads as TGTGCCAGCAGTGACAACGACAAGGCAAAAGCTTTCTTT. This encodes CASSDNDKAKAFF.

The chain couples TRBV6-1 to TRBJ1-6; D possibly corresponds to TRBD1 (6 bases). Germline V gives CDR1 MNHNS, CDR2 SASEGT. The CDR3 length is 16 residues. Trimming removed 5 bases from V and 0 bases from J, with 11 bases in between. As DNA, the CDR3 is TGTGCCAGCAGTCGACAGGACAGCTCCTATAATTCACCCCTCCACTTT. Its protein is CASSRQDSSYNSPLHF.

The chain couples TRBV7-8 to TRBJ2-7; no firm D call. CDR3 size: 15 residues. V lost 2 bases and J 4 bases, leaving 15 bases between the germline ends. CDR1 is SGHVS and CDR2 is FQNEAQ in the germline V gene. The DNA of the CDR3 is TGTGCCAGCAGCTTATCCCGCCTTTTCGCGTACGAGCAGTACTTC. Its translation: CASSLSRLFAYEQYF.

This clonotype has just a few counts. V is TRBV4-3 and J is TRBJ1-1; D ambiguous. Trimming cost V 2 bases and J 4 bases, with 8 bases left between them. CDR1 LGHNA and CDR2 YSLEER come from the germline V gene. CDR3 length: 13 amino acids. CDR3 DNA sequence: TGCGCCAGCAGCCAAAGGAGGAGCACTGAAGCTTTCTTT. It yields the protein CASSQRRSTEAFF.

This clonotype appeared a few times. The rearrangement uses TRBV7-8 and TRBJ2-2, with TRBD1 matching over 8 bases. With 5 bases clipped from V and 1 base from J, the junction kept 12 bases outside the gene matches. Germline V gene sequence: CDR1 SGHVS, CDR2 FQNEAQ. The CDR3 consists of 18 residues. CDR3 nucleotides: TGTGCCAGCAGCGAATATCCGGGACAGGCAATGAACACCGGGGAGCTGTTTTTT. Translating gives CASSEYPGQAMNTGELFF.

A few counts support this clonotype. The CDR3: CSARPGAFEDEQYF. DNA of the CDR3: TGCAGTGCTAGGCCCGGGGCCTTCGAGGACGAGCAGTACTTC. The chain uses TRBV20-1 and TRBJ2-7; D is tentatively TRBD1 or TRBD2 (5 bases each). The CDR3 sequence is 14 residues long. Trimming cost V 3 bases and J 5 bases, with 17 bases left between them. The germline V gene has CDR1 DFQATT and CDR2 SNEGSKA (reference sequence).

This chain connects TRBV7-2 to TRBJ1-2; maybe TRBD1 (5 bases). Germline V lookup: CDR1 SGHTA, CDR2 FQGNSA. Trimming shortened V by 6 bases and J by 8 bases, and 16 bases separated the two germline ends. The CDR3 is made up of 13 amino acids. The CDR3 spells CASRNSGYEGYTF. CDR3 nucleotides: TGTGCCAGCAGAAACTCAGGGTACGAGGGCTACACCTTC.

The J gene is TRBJ2-3, the V gene TRBV6-5; tentatively, D is TRBD1 (6 bases). Trimming cost V 3 bases and J 6 bases, with 16 bases left between them. Germline V gene lookup returns CDR1 MNHEY and CDR2 SVGAGI. There are 15 residues in the CDR3. The CDR3 DNA follows: TGTGCCAGCAGTTATGAACAGGGAAGATTGGATACGCAGTATTTT. Amino acids: CASSYEQGRLDTQYF.

This clonotype was counted a few times. An end of the junction differs from the germline gene, which may be a read error. The chain joins TRBV23-1 to TRBJ2-7; possible D gene TRBD2, 7 bases. TRBV23-1 is an ORF, with its function uncertain. This CDR3 has 11 residues. CDR3 sequence: CASTPCEGGDF. The CDR3 DNA reads as TGCGCCAGCACCCCTTGTGAGGGGGGGGACTTC.

This clonotype has only a few counts. The V and J genes are TRBV7-8 and TRBJ1-2; a weak D match, TRBD1 (5 bases). The germline gives CDR1 SGHVS, CDR2 FQNEAQ. The CDR3 consists of 15 residues. The V end was cut by 5 bases, the J end by 4 bases, with 17 bases between. CDR3 DNA: TGTGCCAGCAGCCCCGGGGCCGGTTATGGCTATGGCTACACCTTC. Translation: CASSPGAGYGYGYTF.

CDR3 sequence (DNA): TGCAGTGCTAGAGATCGACTAGCGGGAAGGTATGAGCAGTTCTTC. It translates to CSARDRLAGRYEQFF. The chain couples TRBV20-1 to TRBJ2-1, with TRBD2 identical over 11 bases. The CDR3 is 15 amino acids. V shed 0 bases and J 8 bases; nucleotides not matched to a gene: 6. Germline assignment: CDR1 DFQATT and CDR2 SNEGSKA (reference sequence).

This chain connects TRBV18 to TRBJ1-5, with D unclear. In germline, CDR1 is KGHSH, CDR2 LQKENI. Trimming pared 0 bases from V and 7 bases from J, leaving 10 bases between. CDR3 length: 14 residues. The CDR3 DNA reads TGTGCCAGCTCACCACCAAGGGCCGGGCAGCCCCAGCATTTT. Its protein product is CASSPPRAGQPQHF. The full variable domain, rest sourced from reference TRBV18 and TRBJ1-5, is NAGVMQNPRHLVRRRGQEARLRCSPMKGHSHVYWYRQLPEEGLKFMVYLQKENIIDESGMPKERFSAEFPKEGPSILRIQQVVRGDSAAYFCASSPPRAGQPQHFGDGTRLSIL.

In its sample, this clonotype was seen many times. The V and J genes are TRBV7-9 and TRBJ2-2; no clear D gene. CDR3 length equals 16 residues. Per the germline V gene, CDR1 is SEHNR and CDR2 is FQNEAQ (reference sequence). Trimming stripped 5 bases from V and 8 bases from J, with 21 bases between. The CDR3 loop is CASSPRLGAPEGELFF. DNA of the CDR3: TGTGCCAGCAGCCCTCGGCTAGGCGCTCCGGAAGGGGAGCTGTTTTTT.

This clonotype was detected a few times. The chain is built from TRBV7-2 and TRBJ1-1; D perhaps matches TRBD1 (6 bases). The CDR3 covers 16 residues. The germline V and J ends were trimmed by 2 bases and 1 base, with 14 bases remaining between them. CDR1 is SGHTA, CDR2 FQGNSA, per germline. The CDR3 region is CASSLHGGSTNTEAFF. The CDR3 nucleotides read TGTGCCAGCAGCTTACACGGGGGCTCGACGAACACTGAAGCTTTCTTT.

Ten or more counts support this clonotype. The rearrangement joins TRBV12-3 or TRBV12-4 to TRBJ2-1, with D hard to call. The CDR3 is made up of 11 amino acids. Trimming removed 0 bases from V and 11 bases from J, with 5 bases in between. The CDR3 region has the DNA TGTGCCAGCAGTTTAGCCCGGCAGCAGTTCTTC. It specifies CASSLARQQFF.

This clonotype was observed once. This sequence joins TRBV6-1 and TRBJ2-3; 11 nucleotides agree with TRBD2. V dropped 6 bases and J dropped 0; count of bases not matched to a gene: 14. The CDR3 sequence is 19 residues long. The germline V gene has CDR1 MNHNS and CDR2 SASEGT. The CDR3 protein is CASRVLAGAGGSSTDTQYF. The DNA for the CDR3 is TGTGCCAGCAGAGTACTAGCGGGGGCCGGTGGATCTAGCACAGATACGCAGTATTTT.

The chain links TRBV20-1 to TRBJ2-1; weak D call: TRBD1 (6 bases). Per germline, CDR1 DFQATT and CDR2 SNEGSKA (reference sequence). The CDR3 covers 14 residues. The CDR3: CNARGSGSLVEQFF. Here the CDR3 DNA reads TGCAACGCAAGGGGGAGCGGAAGCCTCGTTGAGCAGTTCTTC.

The chain employs TRBV7-2 and TRBJ2-7; 11 nucleotides line up with TRBD2. From germline, CDR1 is SGHTA and CDR2 FQGNSA. The CDR3 has 15 residues. Losses at the gene ends were 5 bases for V and 4 bases for J; bases not matched to a gene: 7. This CDR3 is CASSTRLAGYYEQYF. The CDR3 DNA sequence: TGTGCCAGCAGCACGCGACTAGCGGGGTATTACGAGCAGTACTTC.

This clonotype was picked up many times. The chain joins TRBV20-1 to TRBJ2-1; D gene ambiguous. Trimming pared 6 bases from V and 7 bases from J, leaving 16 bases between. CDR3 size: 13 residues. The germline CDR1 and CDR2 sequences are DFQATT and SNEGSKA (reference sequence). The CDR3 spells CSAFLTPRNEQFF. The CDR3 DNA sequence: TGCAGTGCCTTCCTTACCCCGCGGAATGAGCAGTTCTTC.

V is TRBV27 and J is TRBJ2-7, with D hard to call. This CDR3 is built from 15 residues. CDR1 is MNHEY, CDR2 SMNVEV, per germline (reference sequence). Trimming took off 1 base at V and 2 bases at J, with 12 bases between the two ends. The CDR3 DNA is TGTGCCAGCAGTTTATTTCCTGGACCGCCCTACGAGCAGTACTTC. Its translation is CASSLFPGPPYEQYF.

This chain links TRBV6-5 with TRBJ1-1; TRBD1 might be the D (5 bases). Germline loops: CDR1 MNHEY, CDR2 SVGAGI. Trimming took off 6 bases at V and 5 bases at J, with 7 bases between the two ends. The CDR3 is made up of 11 amino acids. The CDR3 reads CASRRQTEAFF. The CDR3 DNA reads TGTGCCAGCAGACGACAGACTGAAGCTTTCTTT.

This clonotype was seen a handful of times. The chain couples TRBV7-9 to TRBJ2-5; perhaps D is TRBD1 or TRBD2 (5 bases each). The germline CDR1 and CDR2 sequences are SEHNR and FQNEAQ (reference sequence). Trimming pared 8 bases from V and 1 base from J, leaving 17 bases between. There are 15 residues in the CDR3. CDR3 coding DNA: TGTGCCAGCCGGGGCCAGAACGAATTCCAAGAGACCCAGTACTTC. It translates to CASRGQNEFQETQYF.

Many counts were recorded for this clonotype. The chain's CDR3 is CASSPGLGRDTQYF. The CDR3 DNA reads as TGTGCCAGCAGCCCGGGACTAGGAAGAGATACGCAGTATTTT. This rearrangement joins TRBV11-2 to TRBJ2-3; the match to TRBD2 covers 8 bases. The CDR3 contains 14 residues. Germline trimming cut 5 bases from V and 5 bases from J; bases unmatched to any gene: 6. Germline V gene data show CDR1 as SGHAT and CDR2 as FQNNGV.

The chain carries TRBV7-8 and TRBJ2-1; 9 bases map to TRBD2. Trimming cost V 5 bases and J 1 base; bases outside gene matches: 9. Per germline, CDR1 SGHVS and CDR2 FQNEAQ. CDR3 length: 17 residues. The CDR3 here is CASSPLHAGGSYNEQFF. The CDR3 nucleotides are TGTGCCAGCAGCCCCCTTCATGCGGGAGGGTCCTACAATGAGCAGTTCTTC.